The 21 T cell receptor beta chains below come from one sample, sequenced in a study of cytomegalovirus exposure and HLA in healthy donors. The PCR contained 60 Vbeta and 13 Jbeta primers. Clones were sequenced by immunoSEQ multiplex PCR, and TCRdb holds only the in-frame ones, with some missing. This table holds approximately 200,000 clones, approximately 85% found once. Material for sequencing was PBMCs. These receptors all come from a girl between 10 and 17 years old in good health and CMV-seropositive.

The CDR3 coding sequence is TGTGCCAGCAGACAGGGGACCCCCTATAATTCACCCCTCCACTTT. It is translated as CASRQGTPYNSPLHF. This chain connects TRBV2 to TRBJ1-6, with 7 bases lining up with TRBD1. The ends lost 6 bases at V and 2 bases at J; junction bases unmatched: 4. The germline V gene has CDR1 SNHLY and CDR2 FYNNEI. CDR3 length: 15 amino acids.

The V call is TRBV6-1, the J call TRBJ2-7, with 11 bases aligning to TRBD1. V shed 7 bases and J 12 bases; nucleotides not matched to a gene: 14. Germline V gene data show CDR1 as MNHNS and CDR2 as SASEGT. The CDR3 contains 14 residues. The CDR3 is CASTSSADRGPLYF. The CDR3 nucleotides are TGTGCCAGCACCTCCTCCGCGGACAGGGGGCCCCTGTACTTC.

The chain joins TRBV19 to TRBJ1-1; tentative D call: TRBD1 (6 bases). The CDR3 sequence is 13 residues long. Trimming took 5 bases from V and 1 from J, leaving 8 bases between them. Germline CDR1 is LNHDA and CDR2 is SQIVND (reference sequence). CDR3 in DNA: TGTGCCAGTAGTCAGGGGACGAACACTGAAGCTTTCTTT. Amino acid sequence: CASSQGTNTEAFF.

The chain carries TRBV5-1 and TRBJ2-3, with TRBD1 matching over 7 bases. Looked up from germline, CDR1 is SGHRS and CDR2 is YFSETQ. This CDR3 is built from 15 residues. The junction had 6 bases not matched to a gene; V was cut back by 2 bases and J by 3 bases. CDR3 region: CASSFGTEFTDTQYF. The CDR3 DNA sequence: TGCGCCAGCAGCTTTGGGACAGAGTTTACAGATACGCAGTATTTT.

This clone occurred a few times. CDR3 coding DNA: TGTGCCAGCAGTTACTCGAGGGTCCAGGAGCAGTACTTC. This encodes CASSYSRVQEQYF. J is TRBJ2-7 and V is TRBV6-5, with D possibly TRBD2 on 5 matching bases. Germline CDR1 and CDR2: MNHEY and SVGAGI. This CDR3 comprises 13 residues. Trimming removed 0 bases at V and 7 bases at J, with 10 bases between.

This clone has just one count. The chain links TRBV6-1 to TRBJ1-3; D gene unclear. The germline V gene has CDR1 MNHNS and CDR2 SASEGT. The germline V and J ends were trimmed by 6 bases and 0 bases, with 12 bases remaining between them. The CDR3 contains 15 residues. The CDR3 DNA reads TGTGCCAGCAGGGCAGATGGAGTCTCTGGAAACACCATATATTTT. Its translation is CASRADGVSGNTIYF.

This chain joins TRBV6-1 and TRBJ2-5, with D hard to call. The V end was cut by 0 bases, the J end by 5 bases, with 4 bases between. Germline assignment: CDR1 MNHNS and CDR2 SASEGT. This CDR3 region has 12 residues. In nucleotides, the CDR3 is TGTGCCAGCAGTGAAGCGAGGGAGACCCAGTACTTC. Translated, it gives CASSEARETQYF.

The rearrangement joins TRBV7-2 to TRBJ2-7; TRBD2 is a possible D gene (5 bases). The V and J ends lost 5 bases and 6 bases respectively, with 20 bases between them. The CDR3 is 15 amino acids. CDR1 and CDR2 (germline): SGHTA, FQGNSA. This CDR3 is CASSQRGGGAFEQYF. The CDR3 coding sequence is TGTGCCAGCAGCCAGCGTGGTGGAGGCGCCTTCGAGCAGTACTTC.

This rearrangement joins TRBV7-6 to TRBJ2-5; 12 positions agree with TRBD1. With 5 bases clipped from V and 5 bases from J, the junction kept 6 bases outside the gene matches. CDR1 and CDR2 (germline): SGHVS, FNYEAQ. This CDR3 is built from 15 residues. The CDR3 region has the DNA TGTGCCAGCAGCGCAGGGACAGGGGGCATGGAGACCCAGTACTTC. Amino acid sequence: CASSAGTGGMETQYF.

V usage is TRBV5-1 and J usage is TRBJ2-5; D is uncertain. V lost 0 bases, J lost 8 bases, and 14 bases lay in between. Per germline, CDR1 SGHRS and CDR2 YFSETQ. CDR3 length: 14 amino acids. The CDR3 DNA reads as TGCGCCAGCAGCTTGGACGGGTCCTCGGCCACCCAGTACTTC. Amino acid sequence: CASSLDGSSATQYF.

CDR3 residues: CASSRETTGANVLTF. The CDR3 DNA sequence: TGTGCCAGCAGCCGGGAGACTACTGGGGCCAACGTCCTGACTTTC. This rearrangement joins TRBV7-2 to TRBJ2-6, with a possible D match to TRBD2 (6 bases). The CDR3 sequence is 15 residues long. Per germline, CDR1 SGHTA and CDR2 FQGNSA. The germline V and J ends were trimmed by 5 bases and 2 bases, with 10 bases remaining between them.

V and J are TRBV25-1 and TRBJ1-4; 8 bases line up with TRBD1. This CDR3 is built from 13 residues. Germline CDR1 MGHDK, CDR2 SYGVNS. V was pared by 6 bases and J by 8 bases, with 5 bases of the junction left unmatched. The DNA for the CDR3 is TGTGCCAGCAGAGGACAGGGATTAGAAAAACTGTTTTTT. Translation gives CASRGQGLEKLFF.

This chain connects TRBV18 to TRBJ2-3; no reliable D call. Trimming took 3 bases from V and 1 from J, leaving 5 bases between them. Germline-derived CDR1 and CDR2 are KGHSH and LQKENI. The CDR3 covers 13 residues. The CDR3 reads CASSPPGTDTQYF. The DNA for the CDR3 is TGTGCCAGCTCACCCCCCGGCACAGATACGCAGTATTTT.

V gene TRBV12-5 combines with J gene TRBJ1-1; D unclear. V was pared by 6 bases and J by 6 bases, with 17 bases between. Germline CDR1 reads LGHNT; CDR2 reads FRNRAP. The CDR3 has 14 residues. For the CDR3, the DNA is TGTGCTAGTGGCCCCCTCGGCGGGTCGGCTGAAGCTTTCTTT. It encodes CASGPLGGSAEAFF.

Comments on this clone: Other nucleotide sequences in the sample specify the same CDR3. This chain links TRBV5-4 with TRBJ2-3, with D possibly matching TRBD2 (5 bases). The CDR3 sequence is 13 residues long. The V end was cut by 0 bases, the J end by 4 bases, with 6 bases between. Germline assignment: CDR1 SGHNT and CDR2 YYREEE (reference sequence). The CDR3 nucleotides read TGTGCCAGCAGCTTGGCCGGGGCAGATACGCAGTATTTT. Its protein product is CASSLAGADTQYF.

The genes are TRBV7-2 and TRBJ2-5; 9 nucleotides line up with TRBD2. V dropped 8 bases and J dropped 5; count of bases not matched to a gene: 12. The germline V gene has CDR1 SGHTA and CDR2 FQGNSA. The CDR3 consists of 15 residues. In DNA form, the CDR3 reads TGTGCCAGCCGCCTTGAGGGGACTAGCCTGGAGACCCAGTACTTC. As protein: CASRLEGTSLETQYF.

The chain joins TRBV19 to TRBJ1-1; possibly TRBD1 for D (5 bases). Germline V gives CDR1 LNHDA, CDR2 SQIVND (reference sequence). The V end lost 6 bases, the J end lost 1 base, and 18 bases lay between the germline ends. The CDR3 sequence is 16 residues long. CDR3 residues: CASRWPVRGKNTEAFF. DNA for the CDR3: TGTGCCAGTAGATGGCCGGTTAGGGGAAAGAACACTGAAGCTTTCTTT.

The chain combines TRBV5-6 with TRBJ2-3; 15 nucleotides align to TRBD2. The CDR3 extends over 17 amino acids. The germline V gene encodes CDR1 SGHDT and CDR2 YYEEEE. Trimming cost V 4 bases and J 6 bases; bases outside gene matches: 9. CDR3: CASSRRGLAGGRDTQYF. The CDR3 coding sequence is TGTGCCAGCAGCCGGAGGGGACTAGCGGGGGGAAGGGATACGCAGTATTTT.

The chain is built from TRBV9 and TRBJ2-2; D not certain. Trimming took off 1 base at V and 0 bases at J, with 4 bases between the two ends. The CDR3 has 14 residues. The germline V gene encodes CDR1 SGDLS and CDR2 YYNGEE. The CDR3: CASSVQANTGELFF. The CDR3 bases are TGTGCCAGCAGCGTACAGGCGAACACCGGGGAGCTGTTTTTT.

The sample holds one count of this clone. The V and J genes are TRBV4-3 and TRBJ2-7; D is unresolved. Trimming took off 2 bases at V and 0 bases at J, with 8 bases between the two ends. CDR1 and CDR2 (germline): LGHNA, YSLEER. This CDR3 has 14 residues. In nucleotides, the CDR3 is TGCGCCAGCAGCCAACGCCTCAGCTCCTACGAGCAGTACTTC. As protein: CASSQRLSSYEQYF.

In its sample, this clone was seen once. CDR3 DNA: TGTGCCAGCAGCCCTGGGACAGACACTGAAGCTTTCTTT. It yields the protein CASSPGTDTEAFF. The rearrangement links TRBV7-9 to TRBJ1-1; 7 bases map to TRBD1. CDR3 length equals 13 residues. The germline V gene encodes CDR1 SEHNR and CDR2 FQNEAQ (reference sequence). Losses at the gene ends were 5 bases for V and 3 bases for J; bases not matched to a gene: 3.